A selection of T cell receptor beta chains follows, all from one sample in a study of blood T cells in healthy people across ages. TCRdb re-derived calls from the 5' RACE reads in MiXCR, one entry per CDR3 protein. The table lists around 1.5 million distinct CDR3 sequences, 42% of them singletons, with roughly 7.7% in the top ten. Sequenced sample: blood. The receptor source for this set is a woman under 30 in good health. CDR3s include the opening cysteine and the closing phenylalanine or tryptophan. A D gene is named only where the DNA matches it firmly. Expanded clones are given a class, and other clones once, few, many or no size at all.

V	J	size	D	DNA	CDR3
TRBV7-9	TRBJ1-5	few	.	TGTGCCAGCAGCTTAGGGGGGGTTGATCAGCCCCAGCATTTT	CASSLGGVDQPQHF
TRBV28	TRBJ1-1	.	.	TGTGCCAGCAGTTTGGTCAGGAAATCGAGCACTGAAGCTTTCTTT	CASSLVRKSSTEAFF
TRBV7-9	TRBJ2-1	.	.	TGTGCCATCTTGAATAGCGGCACTTCCTACAATGAGCAGTTCTTC	CAILNSGTSYNEQFF
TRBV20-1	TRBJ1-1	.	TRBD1	TGCAGTGCTAGGGGATCGACAGGGTGTGAAGCTTTCTTT	CSARGSTGCEAFF
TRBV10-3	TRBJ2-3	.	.	TGTGCCATCAGTGAGGGACAGAAGACTAGCACAGATACGCAGTATTTT	CAISEGQKTSTDTQYF
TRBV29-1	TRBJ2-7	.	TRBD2	TGCAGCGTTGTCTGGACTAGCACTTCCTACGAGCAGTACTTC	CSVVWTSTSYEQYF
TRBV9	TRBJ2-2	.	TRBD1	TGTGCCAGCCTGGGACAGGGGGGTGGGGAGCTGTTTTTT	CASLGQGGGELFF
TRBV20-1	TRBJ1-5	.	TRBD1	TGCAGTGCTAGACATCCCGGGACAGGGGGCATCAATCAGCCCCAGCATTTT	CSARHPGTGGINQPQHF
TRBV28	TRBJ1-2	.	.	TGTGCCAGCGGCCTCAAGGGAAACTATGGCTACACCTTC	CASGLKGNYGYTF
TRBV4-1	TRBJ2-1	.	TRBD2	TGCGCCAGCAGCCAACTGGGACTAGCGGCGGGTAGCTCCTACAATGAGCAGTTCTTC	CASSQLGLAAGSSYNEQFF
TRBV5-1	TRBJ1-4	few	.	TGCGCCAGCAGCTTGGACCTTGGAGTTAATGAAAAACTGTTTTTT	CASSLDLGVNEKLFF
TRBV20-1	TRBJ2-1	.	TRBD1	TGCAGTGCCGCCGACAGGGGGTGGGACAATGAGCAGTTCTTC	CSAADRGWDNEQFF
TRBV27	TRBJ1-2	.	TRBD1	TGTGCCAGCAGCCCATTCCTACAGGGGAGAGGGAACTATGACTACACCTTC	CASSPFLQGRGNYDYTF
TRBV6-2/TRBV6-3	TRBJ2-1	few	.	TGTGCCAGCAGTGGGTTGGGCGGGCCTTCCTACAATGAGCAGTTCTTC	CASSGLGGPSYNEQFF
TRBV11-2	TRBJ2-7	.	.	TGTGCCAGCAGCTTATGGGGAGAGTCCTACGAGCAGTACTTC	CASSLWGESYEQYF
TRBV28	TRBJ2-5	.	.	TGTGCCAGCAGTGTAAACGGGGTAGGAGAGCAGTACTTC	CASSVNGVGEQYF
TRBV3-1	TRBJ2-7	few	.	TGTGCCAGCAGCCAAGGACGGAAAACCGAGCAGTACTTC	CASSQGRKTEQYF
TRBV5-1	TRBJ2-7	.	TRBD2	TGCGCCAGCAGCTTGGGTAGCGGGGGGGCCGTTATCCGCGAGCAGTACTTC	CASSLGSGGAVIREQYF
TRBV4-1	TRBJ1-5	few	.	TGCGCCAGCAGCCAAGAGTGGGGAGGTAGCAATCAGCCCCAGCATTTT	CASSQEWGGSNQPQHF
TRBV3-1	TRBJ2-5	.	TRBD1	TGTGCCAGCAGCCGGGGACAGGGGTGGGGAGAGACCCAGTACTTC	CASSRGQGWGETQYF
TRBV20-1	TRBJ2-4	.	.	TGCAGTGCTAGAGATAGCGCCTCAGCCAAAAACATTCAGTACTTC	CSARDSASAKNIQYF
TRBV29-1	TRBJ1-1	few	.	TGCAGCACCACCGGCAGGGGAGGACCTACGAACACTGAAGCTTTCTTT	CSTTGRGGPTNTEAFF
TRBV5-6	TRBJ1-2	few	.	TGTGCCAGCAGCCCTAGGGGGTGGAATGGCTACACCTTC	CASSPRGWNGYTF
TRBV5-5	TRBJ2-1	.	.	TGTGCCAGCAGTTACGCCGGGAACGGCTACAATGAGCAGTTCTTC	CASSYAGNGYNEQFF
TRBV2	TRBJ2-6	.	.	TGTGCCAGCAGGACAGCGTCTGCTGGGGCCAACGTCCTGACTTTC	CASRTASAGANVLTF
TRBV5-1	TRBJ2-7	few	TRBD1	TGCGCCAGCAGCTACGTACCGGGACAGGGCTACGAGCAGTACTTC	CASSYVPGQGYEQYF
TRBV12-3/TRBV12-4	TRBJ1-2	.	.	TGTGCCAGCACCCTATCTGGAAGCTATGGCTACACCTTC	CASTLSGSYGYTF
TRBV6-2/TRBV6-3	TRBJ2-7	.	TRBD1	TGTGCCAGCAGTCCCCACAGGGGGATGGGCGAGCAGTACTTC	CASSPHRGMGEQYF
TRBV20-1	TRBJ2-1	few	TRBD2	TGCAGTGCTCAGCGGGAGGATGAGTTCTTC	CSAQREDEFF
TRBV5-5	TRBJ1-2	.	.	TGTGCCAGCAGCTACCTAGCCAATTCTATCTATGGCTACACCTTC	CASSYLANSIYGYTF
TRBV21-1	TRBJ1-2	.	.	TGTGCCAGCAGCAAATCGGCAGGCCAGAGCTATGGCTACACCTTC	CASSKSAGQSYGYTF
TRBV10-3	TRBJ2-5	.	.	TGCGCCATCCTTAGGGACACCCCCTACAATGAGCAGTACTTC	CAILRDTPYNEQYF
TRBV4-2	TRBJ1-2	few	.	TGTGCCAGCAGCCCTGCCGGGTGGGGCTACACCTTC	CASSPAGWGYTF
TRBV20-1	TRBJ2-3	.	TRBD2	TGCAGTGCTAGTGCGTTCGGGACTAGCGGCACAGATACGCAGTATTTT	CSASAFGTSGTDTQYF
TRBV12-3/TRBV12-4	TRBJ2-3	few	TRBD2	TGTGCCAGCACCCACCAACTAGCGGGGGTTAACACAGATACGCAGTATTTT	CASTHQLAGVNTDTQYF
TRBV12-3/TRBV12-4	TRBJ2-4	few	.	TGTGCCAGCAGTTTCGCCGGGGCCAGTGAAGCCAAAAACATTCAGTACTTC	CASSFAGASEAKNIQYF
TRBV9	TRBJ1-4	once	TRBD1	TGTGCCAGCAGCGACCCCGGACAGGGGGCAGGGGAAAAACTGTTTTTT	CASSDPGQGAGEKLFF
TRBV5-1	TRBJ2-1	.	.	TGCGCCAGCAGCTTGGTCGGGGACCTCCAGGGTGAGCAGTTCTTC	CASSLVGDLQGEQFF
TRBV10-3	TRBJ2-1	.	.	TGTGCCATCAGTGAGTCTGGTGGCGGGGTATACGATGAGCAGTTCTTC	CAISESGGGVYDEQFF
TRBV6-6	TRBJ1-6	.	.	TGTGCCAGCAGTTACGACGACTCCTATAATTCACCCCTCCACTTT	CASSYDDSYNSPLHF
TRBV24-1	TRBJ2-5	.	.	TGTGCCACCAGTGATATCCGTTCCCCGGAGGCCCAAGAGACCCAGTACTTC	CATSDIRSPEAQETQYF
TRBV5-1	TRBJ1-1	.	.	TGCGCCAGCACCCCTGGGACACTGAACACTGAAGCTTTCTTT	CASTPGTLNTEAFF
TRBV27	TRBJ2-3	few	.	TGTGCCAGCAGGGATTATGAGGGTGGCACAGATACGCAGTATTTT	CASRDYEGGTDTQYF
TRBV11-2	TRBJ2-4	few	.	TGTGCCAGCAGCTTAGATATCTTAGCCAAAAACATTCAGTACTTC	CASSLDILAKNIQYF
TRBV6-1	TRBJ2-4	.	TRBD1	TGTGCCAGCGGCAGGACAGGTGGGGATAAAAACATTCAGTACTTC	CASGRTGGDKNIQYF
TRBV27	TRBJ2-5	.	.	TGTGCCAGCAGTTTAGAGGGGGGGCCCACCTACAATGAGCAGTACTTC	CASSLEGGPTYNEQYF
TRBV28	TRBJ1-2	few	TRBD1	TGTGCCAGCAGAATCTCCGGGACAGGAAACGGCTACACCTTC	CASRISGTGNGYTF
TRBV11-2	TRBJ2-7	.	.	TGTGCCAGCAGCACAGGGATTCCCTACGAGCAGTACTTC	CASSTGIPYEQYF
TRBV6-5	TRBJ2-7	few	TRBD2	TGTGCCAGCAGTTCTAGCGGGGTAGCTGCCGAGCAGTACTTC	CASSSSGVAAEQYF
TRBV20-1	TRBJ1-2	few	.	TGCAGTGCTATAAGACAGGCCCCTAACTATGGCTACACCTTC	CSAIRQAPNYGYTF
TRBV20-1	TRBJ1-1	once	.	TGCAGTGCTAGAGTAGTAACGGGGAACACTGAAGCTTTCTTT	CSARVVTGNTEAFF
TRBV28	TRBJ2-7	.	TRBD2	TGTGCCAGCAGACTCAGCGGGAGGGGTATCAATGAGCAGTACTTC	CASRLSGRGINEQYF
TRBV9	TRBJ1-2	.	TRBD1	TGTGCCAGCAGTATCGACCCGGGACAGTCCTATGGCTACACCTTC	CASSIDPGQSYGYTF
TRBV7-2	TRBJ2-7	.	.	TGTGCCAGCAGCTTCAACGGGGGGCCCTCCTACGAGCAGTACTTC	CASSFNGGPSYEQYF
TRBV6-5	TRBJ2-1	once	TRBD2	TGTGCCAGCAGTTATTTAGGGCCAGCGGGGCTTGACCCCTCCTACAATGAGCAGTTCTTC	CASSYLGPAGLDPSYNEQFF
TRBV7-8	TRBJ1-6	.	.	TGTGCCAGCAGCCCCGGGACTCATTATAATTCACCCCTCCACTTT	CASSPGTHYNSPLHF
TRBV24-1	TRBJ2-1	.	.	TGTGCCACCAGTGACCCCGGGAGAACGGGAGAGCAGTTCTTC	CATSDPGRTGEQFF
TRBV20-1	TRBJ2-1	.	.	TGCAGTGCTGGAATGGACCCCAACACTGAGCAGTTCTTC	CSAGMDPNTEQFF